This T cell receptor beta chain was identified during a study of blood T cell repertoires in COVID-19. Study-wide context: The samples span acute and convalescent COVID-19 from the United States, Italy and Spain. Sources were T cells, B-cell-depleted T cells, or PBMCs; the material itself was cDNA or gDNA.

Trimming cost V 3 bases and J 4 bases; bases outside gene matches: 3. CDR1 and CDR2 from the germline V gene are SGDLS and YYNGEE. The CDR3 runs to 14 residues. Source study methods: By means of reference gene primer amplification, nucleated cell counts were estimated. TCRdb's copy holds only in-frame clones and misses some; the assay was immunoSEQ multiplex PCR. V and J calls plus clone size are reproduced from that table; the DNA served to infer D and trimming. Of tens of thousands of clones in the sample, approximately 82% were seen once. The material sequenced was peripheral blood. The chain couples TRBV9 to TRBJ1-4; 7 bases fit TRBD1. The receptor was derived from a man aged 45-65 years with active or convalescent COVID-19. The CDR3 protein is CASSAGQINEKLFF. The DNA for the CDR3 is TGTGCCAGCAGCGCGGGACAGATTAATGAAAAACTGTTTTTT.